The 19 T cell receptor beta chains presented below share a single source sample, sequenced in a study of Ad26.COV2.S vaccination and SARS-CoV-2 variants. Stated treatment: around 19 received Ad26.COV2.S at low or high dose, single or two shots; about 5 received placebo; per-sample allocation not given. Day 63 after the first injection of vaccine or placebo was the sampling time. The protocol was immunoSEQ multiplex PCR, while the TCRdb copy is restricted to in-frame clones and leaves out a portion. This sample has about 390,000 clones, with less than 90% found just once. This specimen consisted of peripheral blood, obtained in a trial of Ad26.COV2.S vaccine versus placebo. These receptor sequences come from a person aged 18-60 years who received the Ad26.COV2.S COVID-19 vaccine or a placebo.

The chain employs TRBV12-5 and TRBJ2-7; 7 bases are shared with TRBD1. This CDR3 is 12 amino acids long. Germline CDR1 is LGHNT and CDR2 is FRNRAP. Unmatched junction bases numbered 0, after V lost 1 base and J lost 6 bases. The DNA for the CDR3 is TGTGCTAGTGGTTTGGACAGGGGCGAGCAGTACTTC. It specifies CASGLDRGEQYF. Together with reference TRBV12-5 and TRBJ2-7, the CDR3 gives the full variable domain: DARVTQTPRHKVTEMGQEVTMRCQPILGHNTVFWYRQTMMQGLELLAYFRNRAPLDDSGMPKDRFSAEMPDATLATLKIQPSEPRDSAVYFCASGLDRGEQYFGPGTRLTVT.

The CDR3 reads CSASRVLGSPLHF. CDR3 bases: TGCAGTGCTAGTAGGGTGTTAGGGTCACCCCTCCACTTT. This chain joins TRBV20-1 and TRBJ1-6, with no clear D. The CDR3 contains 13 residues. Trimming left V 3 bases short and J 10 bases short, with 13 bases between. The germline V gene has CDR1 DFQATT and CDR2 SNEGSKA (reference sequence).

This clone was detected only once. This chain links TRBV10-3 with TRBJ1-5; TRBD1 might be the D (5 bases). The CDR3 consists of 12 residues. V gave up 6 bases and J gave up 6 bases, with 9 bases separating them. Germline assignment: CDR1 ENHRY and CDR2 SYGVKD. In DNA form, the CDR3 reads TGTGCCATCAGCGGCGGGACTCAGCCCCAGCATTTT. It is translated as CAISGGTQPQHF.

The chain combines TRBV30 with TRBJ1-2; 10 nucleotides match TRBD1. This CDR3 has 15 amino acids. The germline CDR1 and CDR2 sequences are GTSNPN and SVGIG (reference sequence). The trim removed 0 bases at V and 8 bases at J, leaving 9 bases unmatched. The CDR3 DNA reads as TGTGCCTGGAGTGTAAGTTTGACAGGGGGCTTCGGCTACACCTTC. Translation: CAWSVSLTGGFGYTF.

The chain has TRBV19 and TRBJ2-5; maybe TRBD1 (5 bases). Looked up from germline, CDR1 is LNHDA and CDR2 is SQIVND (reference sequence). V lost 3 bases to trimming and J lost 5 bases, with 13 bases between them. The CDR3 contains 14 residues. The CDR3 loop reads CASSIRQPPETQYF. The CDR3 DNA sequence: TGTGCCAGTAGTATTCGACAGCCACCCGAGACCCAGTACTTC.

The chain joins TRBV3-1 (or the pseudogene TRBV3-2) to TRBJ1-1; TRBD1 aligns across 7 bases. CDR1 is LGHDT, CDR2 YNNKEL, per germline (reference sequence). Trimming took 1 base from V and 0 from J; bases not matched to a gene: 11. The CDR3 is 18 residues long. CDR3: CASSQVAQGRGMNTEAFF. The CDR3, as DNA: TGTGCCAGCAGCCAAGTGGCACAGGGGAGGGGCATGAACACTGAAGCTTTCTTT.

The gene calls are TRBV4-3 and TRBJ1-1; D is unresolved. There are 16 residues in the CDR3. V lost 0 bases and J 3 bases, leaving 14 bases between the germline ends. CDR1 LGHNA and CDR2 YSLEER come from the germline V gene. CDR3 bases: TGCGCCAGCAGCCAAGAATCGGTAAGGGAGGACACTGAAGCTTTCTTT. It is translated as CASSQESVREDTEAFF.

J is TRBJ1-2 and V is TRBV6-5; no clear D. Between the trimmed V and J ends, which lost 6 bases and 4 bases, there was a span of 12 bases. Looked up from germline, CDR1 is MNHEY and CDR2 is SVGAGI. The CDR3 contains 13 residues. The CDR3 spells CASSRSGGYGYTF. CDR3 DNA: TGTGCCAGCAGCCGATCCGGCGGCTATGGCTACACCTTC.

The CDR3: CASSQGEGTGRSPLHF. Here the CDR3 DNA reads TGTGCCAGCAGCCAAGGGGAGGGGACAGGGAGGTCACCCCTCCACTTT. V is TRBV4-2 and J is TRBJ1-6; TRBD1 matches 9 bases. The trim removed 1 base at V and 10 bases at J, leaving 8 bases unmatched. From germline, CDR1 is LGHNA and CDR2 YNFKEQ. This CDR3 region has 16 residues.

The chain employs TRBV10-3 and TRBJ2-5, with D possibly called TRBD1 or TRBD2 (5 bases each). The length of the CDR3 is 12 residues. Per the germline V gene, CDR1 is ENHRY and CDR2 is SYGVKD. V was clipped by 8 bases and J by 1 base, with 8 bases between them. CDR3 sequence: CAIGGTQETQYF. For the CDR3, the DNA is TGTGCCATCGGGGGAACCCAAGAGACCCAGTACTTC.

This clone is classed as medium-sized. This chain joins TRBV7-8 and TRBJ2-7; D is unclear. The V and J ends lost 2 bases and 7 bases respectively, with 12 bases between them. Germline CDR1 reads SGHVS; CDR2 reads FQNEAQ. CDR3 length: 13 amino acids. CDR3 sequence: CASSLHYLGEQYF. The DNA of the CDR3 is TGTGCCAGCAGCTTACATTACCTGGGGGAGCAGTACTTC.

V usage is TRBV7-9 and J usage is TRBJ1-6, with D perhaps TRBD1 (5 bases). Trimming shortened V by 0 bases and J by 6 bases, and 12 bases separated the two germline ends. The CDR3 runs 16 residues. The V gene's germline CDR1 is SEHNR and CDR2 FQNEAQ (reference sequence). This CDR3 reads CASSLAGTTGNSPLHF. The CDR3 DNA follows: TGTGCCAGCAGCTTAGCCGGGACGACGGGTAATTCACCCCTCCACTTT.

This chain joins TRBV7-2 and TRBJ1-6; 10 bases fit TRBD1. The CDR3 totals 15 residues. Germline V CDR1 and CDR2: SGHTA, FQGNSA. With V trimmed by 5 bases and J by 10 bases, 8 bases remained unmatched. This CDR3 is CASSTGQGGWSPLHF. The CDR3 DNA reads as TGTGCCAGCAGCACAGGACAGGGGGGTTGGTCACCCCTCCACTTT.

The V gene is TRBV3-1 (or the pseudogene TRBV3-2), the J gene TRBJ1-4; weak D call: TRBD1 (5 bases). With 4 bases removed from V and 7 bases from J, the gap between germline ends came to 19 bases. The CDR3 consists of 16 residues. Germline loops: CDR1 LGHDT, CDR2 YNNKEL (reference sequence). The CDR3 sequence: CASSPGSSQGFEKLFF. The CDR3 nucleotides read TGTGCCAGCAGCCCTGGATCCTCTCAGGGTTTTGAAAAACTGTTTTTT.

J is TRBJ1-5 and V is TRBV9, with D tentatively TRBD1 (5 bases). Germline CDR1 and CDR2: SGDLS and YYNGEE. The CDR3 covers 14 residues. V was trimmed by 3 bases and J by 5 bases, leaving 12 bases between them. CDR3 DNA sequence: TGTGCCAGCAGCGACCGACAGCGCTATCAGCCCCAGCATTTT. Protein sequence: CASSDRQRYQPQHF.

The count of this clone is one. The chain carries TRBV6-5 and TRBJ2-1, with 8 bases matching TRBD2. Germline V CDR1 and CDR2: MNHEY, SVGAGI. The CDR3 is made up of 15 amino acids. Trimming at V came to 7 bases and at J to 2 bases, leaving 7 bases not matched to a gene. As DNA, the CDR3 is TGTGCCAGCAAACTTAGCGGGGTTGCCTACAATGAGCAGTTCTTC. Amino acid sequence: CASKLSGVAYNEQFF.

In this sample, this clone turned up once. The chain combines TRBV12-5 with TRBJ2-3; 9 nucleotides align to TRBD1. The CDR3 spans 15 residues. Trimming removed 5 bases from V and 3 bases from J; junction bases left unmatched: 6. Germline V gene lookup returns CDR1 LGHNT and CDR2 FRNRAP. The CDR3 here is CASGRTGQGTDTQYF. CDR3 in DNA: TGTGCTAGTGGTCGAACGGGACAGGGAACAGATACGCAGTATTTT.

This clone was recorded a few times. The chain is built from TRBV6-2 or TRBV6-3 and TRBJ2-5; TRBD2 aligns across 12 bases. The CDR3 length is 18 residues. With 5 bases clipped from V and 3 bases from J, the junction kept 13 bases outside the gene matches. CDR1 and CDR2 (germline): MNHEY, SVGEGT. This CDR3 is CASSARLAGDARKETQYF. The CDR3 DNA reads TGTGCCAGCAGTGCAAGACTAGCGGGGGATGCCCGGAAAGAGACCCAGTACTTC.

In DNA form, the CDR3 reads TGTGCCAGCATCCCCCGAGGGGCAGGGGGCGCGGGAACTGAAGCTTTCTTT. Encoded protein: CASIPRGAGGAGTEAFF. This sequence joins TRBV11-3 and TRBJ1-1, with 8 bases fitting TRBD1. V lost 7 bases to trimming and J lost 5 bases; unmatched junction nucleotides: 18. The CDR3 is 17 residues long. Germline CDR1 is SGHNT and CDR2 is YENEEA.